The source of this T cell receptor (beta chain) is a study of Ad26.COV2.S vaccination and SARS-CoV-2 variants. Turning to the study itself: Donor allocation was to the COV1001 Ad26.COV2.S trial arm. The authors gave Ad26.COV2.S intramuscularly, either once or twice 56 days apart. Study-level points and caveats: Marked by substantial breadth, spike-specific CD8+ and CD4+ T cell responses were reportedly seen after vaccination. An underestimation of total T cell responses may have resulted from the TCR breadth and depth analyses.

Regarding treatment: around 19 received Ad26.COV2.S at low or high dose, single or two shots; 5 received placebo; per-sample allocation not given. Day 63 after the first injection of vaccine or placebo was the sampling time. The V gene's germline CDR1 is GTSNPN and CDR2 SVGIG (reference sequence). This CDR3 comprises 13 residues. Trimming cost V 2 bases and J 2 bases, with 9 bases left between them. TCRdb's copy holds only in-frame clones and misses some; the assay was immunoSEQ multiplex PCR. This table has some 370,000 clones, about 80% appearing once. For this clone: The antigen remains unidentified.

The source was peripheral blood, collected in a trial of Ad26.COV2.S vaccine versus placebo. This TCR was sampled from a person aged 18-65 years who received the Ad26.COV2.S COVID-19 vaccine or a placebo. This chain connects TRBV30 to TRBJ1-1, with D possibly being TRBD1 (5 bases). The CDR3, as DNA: TGTGCCTGGAGTCAGGGTCTTAACACTGAAGCTTTCTTT. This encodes CAWSQGLNTEAFF.